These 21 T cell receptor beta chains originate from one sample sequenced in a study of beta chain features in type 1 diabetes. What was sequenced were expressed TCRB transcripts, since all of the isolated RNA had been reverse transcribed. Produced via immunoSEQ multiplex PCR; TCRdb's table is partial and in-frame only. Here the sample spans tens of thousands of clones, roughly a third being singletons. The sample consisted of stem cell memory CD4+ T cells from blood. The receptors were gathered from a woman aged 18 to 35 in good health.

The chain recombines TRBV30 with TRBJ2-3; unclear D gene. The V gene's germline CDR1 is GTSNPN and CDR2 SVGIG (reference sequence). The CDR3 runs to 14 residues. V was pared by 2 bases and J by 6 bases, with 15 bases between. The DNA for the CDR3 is TGTGCCTGGAGTTCGACGCCCTTGGGCGATACGCAGTATTTT. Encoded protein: CAWSSTPLGDTQYF.

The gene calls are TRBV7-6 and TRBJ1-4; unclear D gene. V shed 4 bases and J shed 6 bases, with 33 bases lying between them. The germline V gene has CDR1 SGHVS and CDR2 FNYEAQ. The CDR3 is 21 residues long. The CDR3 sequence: CASSSKPQSSGFGLRDEKLFF. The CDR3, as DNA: TGTGCCAGCAGCTCAAAGCCCCAAAGTAGCGGGTTCGGGTTGAGGGATGAAAAACTGTTTTTT.

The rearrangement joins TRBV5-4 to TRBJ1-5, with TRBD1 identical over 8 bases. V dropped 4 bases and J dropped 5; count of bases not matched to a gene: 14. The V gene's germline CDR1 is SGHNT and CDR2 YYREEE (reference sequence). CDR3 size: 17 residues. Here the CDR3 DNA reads TGTGCCAGCAGCGCGCTAGGACAGGGCAGGGCCTATCAGCCCCAGCATTTT. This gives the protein CASSALGQGRAYQPQHF.

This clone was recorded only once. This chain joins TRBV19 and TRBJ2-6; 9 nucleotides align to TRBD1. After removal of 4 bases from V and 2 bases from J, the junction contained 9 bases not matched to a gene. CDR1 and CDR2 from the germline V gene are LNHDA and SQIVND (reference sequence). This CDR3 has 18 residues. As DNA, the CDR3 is TGTGCCAGTAGTAGAGTGACAGGGGGGCCTACTGGGGCCAACGTCCTGACTTTC. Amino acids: CASSRVTGGPTGANVLTF.

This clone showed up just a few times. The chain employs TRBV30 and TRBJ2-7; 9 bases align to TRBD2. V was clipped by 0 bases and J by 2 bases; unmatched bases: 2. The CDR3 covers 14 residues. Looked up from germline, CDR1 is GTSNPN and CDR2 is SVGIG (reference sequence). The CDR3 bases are TGTGCCTGGAGTGTACTAGCGGGCACCTACGAGCAGTACTTC. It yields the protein CAWSVLAGTYEQYF.

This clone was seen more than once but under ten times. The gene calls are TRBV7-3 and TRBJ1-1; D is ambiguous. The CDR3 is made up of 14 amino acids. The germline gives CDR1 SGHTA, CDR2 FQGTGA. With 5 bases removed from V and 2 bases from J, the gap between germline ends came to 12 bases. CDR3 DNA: TGTGCCAGCAGCCAGGCGGCGGGTAACACTGAAGCTTTCTTT. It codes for CASSQAAGNTEAFF.

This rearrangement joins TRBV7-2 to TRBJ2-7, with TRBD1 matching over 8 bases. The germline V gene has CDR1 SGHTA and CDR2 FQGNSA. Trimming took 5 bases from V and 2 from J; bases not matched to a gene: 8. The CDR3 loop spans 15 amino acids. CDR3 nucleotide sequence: TGTGCCAGCAGCCAAGAAACCAGGGGGCCCTACGAGCAGTACTTC. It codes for CASSQETRGPYEQYF.

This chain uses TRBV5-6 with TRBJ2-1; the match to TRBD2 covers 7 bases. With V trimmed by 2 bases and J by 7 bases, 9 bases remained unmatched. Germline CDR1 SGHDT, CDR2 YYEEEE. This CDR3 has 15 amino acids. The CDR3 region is CASSLLAGGTNEQFF. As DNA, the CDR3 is TGTGCCAGCAGCTTATTAGCGGGCGGTACGAATGAGCAGTTCTTC.

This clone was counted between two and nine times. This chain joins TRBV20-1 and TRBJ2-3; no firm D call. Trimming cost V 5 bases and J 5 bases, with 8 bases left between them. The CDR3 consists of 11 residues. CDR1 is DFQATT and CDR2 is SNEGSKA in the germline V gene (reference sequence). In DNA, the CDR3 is TGCAGTGCTTTTTTATTAGATACGCAGTATTTT. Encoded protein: CSAFLLDTQYF.

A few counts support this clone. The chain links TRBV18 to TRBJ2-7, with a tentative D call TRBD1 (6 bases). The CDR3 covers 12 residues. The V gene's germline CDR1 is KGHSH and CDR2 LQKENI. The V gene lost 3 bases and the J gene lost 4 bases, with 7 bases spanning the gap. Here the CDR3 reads CASSPGQYEQYF. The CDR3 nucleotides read TGTGCCAGCTCACCTGGACAGTACGAGCAGTACTTC.

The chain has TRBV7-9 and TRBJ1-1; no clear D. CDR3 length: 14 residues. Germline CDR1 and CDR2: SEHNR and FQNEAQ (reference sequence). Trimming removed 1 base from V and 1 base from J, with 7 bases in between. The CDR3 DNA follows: TGTGCCAGCAGCTTAGGTGTTCGGAACACTGAAGCTTTCTTT. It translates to CASSLGVRNTEAFF.

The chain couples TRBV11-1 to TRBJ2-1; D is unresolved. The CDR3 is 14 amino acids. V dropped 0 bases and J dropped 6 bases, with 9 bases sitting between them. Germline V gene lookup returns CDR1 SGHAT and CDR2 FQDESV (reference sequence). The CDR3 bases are TGTGCCAGCAGCTTAGCGAATCGAGGCAATGAGCAGTTCTTC. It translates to CASSLANRGNEQFF. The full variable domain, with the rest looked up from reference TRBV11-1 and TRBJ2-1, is EAEVAQSPRYKITEKSQAVAFWCDPISGHATLYWYRQILGQGPELLVQFQDESVVDDSQLPKDRFSAERLKGVDSTLKIQPAELGDSAMYLCASSLANRGNEQFFGPGTRLTVL.

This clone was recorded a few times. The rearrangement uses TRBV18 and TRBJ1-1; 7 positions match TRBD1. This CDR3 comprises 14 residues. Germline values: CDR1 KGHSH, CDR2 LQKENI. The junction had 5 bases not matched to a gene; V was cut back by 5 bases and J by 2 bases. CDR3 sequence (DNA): TGTGCCAGCTCAGGGGACAGAAGTAACACTGAAGCTTTCTTT. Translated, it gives CASSGDRSNTEAFF. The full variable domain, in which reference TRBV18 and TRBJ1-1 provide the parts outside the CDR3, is NAGVMQNPRHLVRRRGQEARLRCSPMKGHSHVYWYRQLPEEGLKFMVYLQKENIIDESGMPKERFSAEFPKEGPSILRIQQVVRGDSAAYFCASSGDRSNTEAFFGQGTRLTVV.

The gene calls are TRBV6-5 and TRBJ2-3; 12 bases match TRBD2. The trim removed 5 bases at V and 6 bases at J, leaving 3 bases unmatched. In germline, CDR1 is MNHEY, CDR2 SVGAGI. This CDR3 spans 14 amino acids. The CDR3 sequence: CASSRTSGIDTQYF. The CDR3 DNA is TGTGCCAGCAGTCGGACTAGCGGGATCGATACGCAGTATTTT.

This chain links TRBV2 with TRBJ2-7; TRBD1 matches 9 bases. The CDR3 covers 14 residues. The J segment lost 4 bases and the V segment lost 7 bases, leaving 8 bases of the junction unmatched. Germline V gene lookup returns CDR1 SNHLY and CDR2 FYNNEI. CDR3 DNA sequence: TGTGCCAGCAACTCGGACAGGGGAGTATACGAGCAGTACTTC. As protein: CASNSDRGVYEQYF.

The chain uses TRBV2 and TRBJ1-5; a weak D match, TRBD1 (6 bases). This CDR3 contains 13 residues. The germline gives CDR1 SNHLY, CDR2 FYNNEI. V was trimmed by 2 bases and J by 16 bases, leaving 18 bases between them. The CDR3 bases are TGTGCCAGCAGTGAACAGGGGAACAGCCCTCCTCATTTT. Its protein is CASSEQGNSPPHF.

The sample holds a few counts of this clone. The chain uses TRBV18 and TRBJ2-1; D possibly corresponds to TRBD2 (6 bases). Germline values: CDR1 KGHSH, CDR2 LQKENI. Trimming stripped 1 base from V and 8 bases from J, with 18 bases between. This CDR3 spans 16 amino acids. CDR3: CASSPLQPAGRDEQFF. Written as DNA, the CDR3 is TGTGCCAGCTCACCACTACAGCCTGCGGGGCGCGATGAGCAGTTCTTC.

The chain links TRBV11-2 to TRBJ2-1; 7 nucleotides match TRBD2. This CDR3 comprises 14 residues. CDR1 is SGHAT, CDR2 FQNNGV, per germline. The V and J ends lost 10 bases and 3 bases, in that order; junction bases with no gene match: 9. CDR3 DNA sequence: TGTGCCATCTCTCCGGGGGGTAACTACAATGAGCAGTTCTTC. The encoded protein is CAISPGGNYNEQFF.

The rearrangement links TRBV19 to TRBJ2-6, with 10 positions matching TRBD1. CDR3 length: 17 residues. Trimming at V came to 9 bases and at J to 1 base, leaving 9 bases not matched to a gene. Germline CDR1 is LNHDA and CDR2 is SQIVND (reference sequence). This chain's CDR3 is CASSRQGAISGANVLTF. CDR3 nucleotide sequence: TGTGCCAGCTCGAGACAGGGGGCTATATCTGGGGCCAACGTCCTGACTTTC.

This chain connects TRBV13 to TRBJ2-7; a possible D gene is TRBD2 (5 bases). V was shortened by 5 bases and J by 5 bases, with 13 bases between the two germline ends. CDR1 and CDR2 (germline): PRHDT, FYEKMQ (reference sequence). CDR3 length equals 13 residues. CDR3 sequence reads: CASSRGLLDEQYF. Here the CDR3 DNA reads TGTGCCAGCAGCCGAGGACTCCTGGACGAGCAGTACTTC.

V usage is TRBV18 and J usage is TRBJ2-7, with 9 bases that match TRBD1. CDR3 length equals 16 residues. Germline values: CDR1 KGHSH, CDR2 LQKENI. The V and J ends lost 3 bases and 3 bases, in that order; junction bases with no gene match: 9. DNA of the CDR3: TGTGCCAGCTCACCTCTTTACAGGGGGCTAATCTACGAGCAGTACTTC. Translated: CASSPLYRGLIYEQYF.